This note documents a single T cell receptor (beta chain) sequence. Assay used: immunoSEQ multiplex PCR; TCRdb lists only in-frame clones, some missing. The sample has hundreds of thousands of clones; about 89% are singletons. This record comes from a study of blood T cell repertoires in COVID-19. Germline assignment: CDR1 MNHEY and CDR2 SVGAGI. The CDR3 has 14 amino acids. V was clipped by 6 bases and J by 2 bases; unmatched bases: 2. The specimen was peripheral blood. This chain links TRBV6-5 with TRBJ1-5; the match to TRBD1 covers 9 bases. This clonotype originated in a man in his 60s who had recovered from COVID-19. The CDR3 protein is CASRQGAGNQPQHF. The DNA for the CDR3 is TGTGCCAGCAGACAGGGGGCGGGCAATCAGCCCCAGCATTTT.